This T cell receptor beta chain was sequenced in a study of blood T cell repertoires in COVID-19. There are 15 residues in the CDR3. V lost 6 bases to trimming and J lost 7 bases, with 20 bases between them. Germline V gene lookup returns CDR1 SNHLY and CDR2 FYNNEI. In the original processing: The authors estimated nucleated cell counts from reference gene primer amplification. Assay: immunoSEQ multiplex PCR; the TCRdb copy retains only in-frame clones and omits some. The DNA was the basis for D and trimming; V, J and clone size are from that table. The repertoire holds fewer than 200,000 clones, with around 85% as singletons.

The chain is built from TRBV2 and TRBJ2-3; TRBD1 might be the D (7 bases). The source is a woman older than 75 with acute or convalescent COVID-19. Sequencing used peripheral blood. CDR3 DNA: TGTGCCAGCAGCGGGGGACAGCCGGGACCCAATACGCAGTATTTT. Protein product: CASSGGQPGPNTQYF. Drawing the rest from reference TRBV2 and TRBJ2-3, the complete variable domain is EPEVTQTPSHQVTQMGQEVILRCVPISNHLYFYWYRQILGQKVEFLVSFYNNEISEKSEIFDDQFSVERPDGSNFTLKIRSTKLEDSAMYFCASSGGQPGPNTQYFGPGTRLTVL.